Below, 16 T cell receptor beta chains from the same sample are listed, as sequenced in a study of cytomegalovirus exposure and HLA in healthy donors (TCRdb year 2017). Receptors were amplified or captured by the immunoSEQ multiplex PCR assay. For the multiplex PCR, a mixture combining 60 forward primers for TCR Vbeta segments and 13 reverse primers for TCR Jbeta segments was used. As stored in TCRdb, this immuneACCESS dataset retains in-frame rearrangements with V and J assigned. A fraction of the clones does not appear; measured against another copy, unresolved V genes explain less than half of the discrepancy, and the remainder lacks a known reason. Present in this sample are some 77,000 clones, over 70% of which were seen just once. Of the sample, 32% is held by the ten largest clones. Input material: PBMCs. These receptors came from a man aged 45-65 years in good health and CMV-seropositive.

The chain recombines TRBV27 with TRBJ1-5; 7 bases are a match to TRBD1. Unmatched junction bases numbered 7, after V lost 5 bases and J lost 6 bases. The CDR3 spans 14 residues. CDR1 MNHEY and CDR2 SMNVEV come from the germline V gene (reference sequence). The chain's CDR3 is CASSLQGPSQPQHF. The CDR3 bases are TGTGCCAGCAGTCTACAGGGGCCGAGTCAGCCCCAGCATTTT.

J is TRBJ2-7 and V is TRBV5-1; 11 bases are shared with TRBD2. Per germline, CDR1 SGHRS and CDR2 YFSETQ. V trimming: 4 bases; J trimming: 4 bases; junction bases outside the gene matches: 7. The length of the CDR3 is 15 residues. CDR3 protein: CASSELAGGRYEQYF. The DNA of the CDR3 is TGCGCCAGCAGCGAATTAGCGGGAGGGCGGTACGAGCAGTACTTC.

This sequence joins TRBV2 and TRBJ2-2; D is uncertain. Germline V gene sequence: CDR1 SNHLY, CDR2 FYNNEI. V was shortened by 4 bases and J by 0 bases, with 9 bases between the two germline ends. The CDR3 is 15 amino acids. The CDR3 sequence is CASSVLLANTGELFF. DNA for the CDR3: TGTGCCAGCAGTGTTTTACTCGCGAACACCGGGGAGCTGTTTTTT.

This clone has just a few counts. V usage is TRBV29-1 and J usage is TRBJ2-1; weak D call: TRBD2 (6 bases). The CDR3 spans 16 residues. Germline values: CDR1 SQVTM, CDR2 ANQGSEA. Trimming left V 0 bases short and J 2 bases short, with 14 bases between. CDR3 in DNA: TGCAGCGTTGAAGATTTGTTTGGCGGGACCTACAATGAGCAGTTCTTC. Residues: CSVEDLFGGTYNEQFF.

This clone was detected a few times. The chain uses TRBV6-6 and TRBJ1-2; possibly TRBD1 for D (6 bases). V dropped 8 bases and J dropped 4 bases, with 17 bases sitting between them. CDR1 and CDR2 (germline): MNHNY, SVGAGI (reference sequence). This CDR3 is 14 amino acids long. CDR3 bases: TGTGCCAGCTCACCCTGGGGGGGCGGCTATGGCTACACCTTC. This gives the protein CASSPWGGGYGYTF.

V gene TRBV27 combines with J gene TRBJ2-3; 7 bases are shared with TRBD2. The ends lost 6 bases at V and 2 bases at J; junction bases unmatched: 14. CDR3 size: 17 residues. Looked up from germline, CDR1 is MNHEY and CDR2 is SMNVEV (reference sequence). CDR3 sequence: CASSPVGAGSPTDTQYF. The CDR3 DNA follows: TGTGCCAGCAGCCCAGTGGGAGCGGGGAGCCCCACAGATACGCAGTATTTT.

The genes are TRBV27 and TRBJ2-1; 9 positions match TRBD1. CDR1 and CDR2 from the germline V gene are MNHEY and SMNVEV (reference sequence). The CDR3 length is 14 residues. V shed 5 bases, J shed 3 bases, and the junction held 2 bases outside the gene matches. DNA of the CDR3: TGTGCCAGCAGTAAGGACAGGGGCTACAATGAGCAGTTCTTC. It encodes CASSKDRGYNEQFF.

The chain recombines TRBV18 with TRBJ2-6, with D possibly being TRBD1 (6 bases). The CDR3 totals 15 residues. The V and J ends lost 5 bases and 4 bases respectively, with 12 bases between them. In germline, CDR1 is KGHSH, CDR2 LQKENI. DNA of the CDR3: TGTGCCAGCTCAGGGGGCGCGCGGGGGGCCAACGTCCTGACTTTC. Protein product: CASSGGARGANVLTF.

For the CDR3, the DNA is TGTGCCAGCAGCTGGGGGCAGGGGAACACTGAAGCTTTCTTT. Its protein product is CASSWGQGNTEAFF. The chain uses TRBV11-2 and TRBJ1-1, with a tentative D call TRBD1 (6 bases). The germline gives CDR1 SGHAT, CDR2 FQNNGV. The CDR3 is 14 amino acids. V lost 4 bases, J lost 1 base, and 10 bases lay in between. The whole variable domain, remainder taken from reference TRBV11-2 and TRBJ1-1, is EAGVAQSPRYKIIEKRQSVAFWCNPISGHATLYWYQQILGQGPKLLIQFQNNGVVDDSQLPKDRFSAERLKGVDSTLKIQPAKLEDSAVYLCASSWGQGNTEAFFGQGTRLTVV.

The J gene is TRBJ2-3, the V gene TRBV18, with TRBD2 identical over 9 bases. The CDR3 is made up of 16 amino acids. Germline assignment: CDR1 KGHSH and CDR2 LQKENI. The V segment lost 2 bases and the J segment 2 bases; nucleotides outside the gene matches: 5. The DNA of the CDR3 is TGTGCCAGCTCACCAACCAGCGGGAGGCTCACAGATACGCAGTATTTT. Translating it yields CASSPTSGRLTDTQYF.

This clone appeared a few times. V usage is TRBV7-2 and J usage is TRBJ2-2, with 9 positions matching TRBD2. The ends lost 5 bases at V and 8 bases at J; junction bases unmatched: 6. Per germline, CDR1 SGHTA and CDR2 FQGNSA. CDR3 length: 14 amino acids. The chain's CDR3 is CASSPGTSKGELFF. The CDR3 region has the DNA TGTGCCAGCAGCCCTGGGACTAGCAAGGGGGAGCTGTTTTTT.

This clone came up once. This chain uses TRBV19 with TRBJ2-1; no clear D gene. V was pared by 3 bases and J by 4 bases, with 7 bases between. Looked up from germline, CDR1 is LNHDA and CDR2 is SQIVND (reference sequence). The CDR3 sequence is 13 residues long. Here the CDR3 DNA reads TGTGCCAGTAGTATGTCGCGATACAATGAGCAGTTCTTC. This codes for CASSMSRYNEQFF.

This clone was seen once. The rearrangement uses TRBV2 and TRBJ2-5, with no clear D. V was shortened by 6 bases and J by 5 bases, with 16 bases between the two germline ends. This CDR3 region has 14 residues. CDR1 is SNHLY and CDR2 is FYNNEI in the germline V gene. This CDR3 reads CASRLLLDSETQYF. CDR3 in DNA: TGTGCCAGCAGACTTTTATTAGATTCGGAGACCCAGTACTTC.

In nucleotides, the CDR3 is TGTGCCAGCAGTGAATTTTCAGGGGGTGAGACTGAAGCTTTCTTT. Translating it yields CASSEFSGGETEAFF. The rearrangement links TRBV25-1 to TRBJ1-1, with 7 positions matching TRBD1. This CDR3 comprises 15 residues. Germline V gene sequence: CDR1 MGHDK, CDR2 SYGVNS. Unmatched junction bases numbered 7, after V lost 1 base and J lost 5 bases.

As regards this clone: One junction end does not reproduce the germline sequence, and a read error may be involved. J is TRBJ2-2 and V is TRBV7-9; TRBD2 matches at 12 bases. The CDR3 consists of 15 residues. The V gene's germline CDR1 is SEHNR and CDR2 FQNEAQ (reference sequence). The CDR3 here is CSSSSSGRGTGELFF. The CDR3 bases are TGTTCCAGCAGCTCTAGCGGGAGGGGCACCGGGGAGCTGTTTTTT. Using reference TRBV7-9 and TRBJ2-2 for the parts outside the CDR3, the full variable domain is DTGVSQNPRHKITKRGQNVTFRCDPISEHNRLYWYRQTLGQGPEFLTYFQNEAQLEKSRLLSDRFSAERPKGSFSTLEIQRTEQGDSAMYLCSSSSSGRGTGELFFGEGSRLTVL.

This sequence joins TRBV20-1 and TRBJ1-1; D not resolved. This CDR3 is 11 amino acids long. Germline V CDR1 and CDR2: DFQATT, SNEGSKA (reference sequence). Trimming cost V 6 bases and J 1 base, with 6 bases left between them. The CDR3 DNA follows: TGCAGTGCGGTCAGGAACACTGAAGCTTTCTTT. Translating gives CSAVRNTEAFF.